Each of the 30 T cell receptor beta chains below was sequenced from the same sample in a study of blood T cell repertoires in COVID-19. Here immunoSEQ multiplex PCR was the method, and the copy in TCRdb shows in-frame clones only, minus some. The sample carries around 130,000 clones, approximately 85% recorded once. Sequencing used peripheral blood. The receptor set was obtained from a woman aged 80 or older with acute or convalescent COVID-19.

The rearrangement joins TRBV28 to TRBJ1-4, with no clear D. Germline V CDR1 and CDR2: MDHEN, SYDVKM. CDR3 length equals 14 residues. V was clipped by 5 bases and J by 8 bases, with 15 bases between them. The CDR3 reads CASSTLGVEEKLFF. CDR3 coding DNA: TGTGCCAGCAGTACTCTCGGGGTCGAGGAAAAACTGTTTTTT.

This clone was found once. This chain joins TRBV9 and TRBJ1-2; no clear D gene. The CDR3 covers 14 residues. V lost 4 bases and J lost 4, with 14 bases in between. CDR1 is SGDLS and CDR2 is YYNGEE in the germline V gene. The DNA for the CDR3 is TGTGCCAGCAGCCCGCGTGGGCTCACCTATGGCTACACCTTC. This gives the protein CASSPRGLTYGYTF. Full variable domain (missing parts from reference TRBV9 and TRBJ1-2): DSGVTQTPKHLITATGQRVTLRCSPRSGDLSVYWYQQSLDQGLQFLIQYYNGEERAKGNILERFSAQQFPDLHSELNLSSLELGDSALYFCASSPRGLTYGYTFGSGTRLTVV.

The rearrangement uses TRBV5-6 and TRBJ2-7; D is perhaps TRBD2 (5 bases). CDR1 is SGHDT and CDR2 is YYEEEE in the germline V gene. V lost 6 bases, J lost 0 bases, and 16 bases lay in between. This CDR3 has 15 residues. CDR3 sequence (DNA): TGTGCCAGCAACACTAAGGGAGAGAGCTCCTACGAGCAGTACTTC. Translating it yields CASNTKGESSYEQYF.

Sample share makes this clone large. The chain uses TRBV2 and TRBJ1-5, with D uncertain. V was pared by 5 bases and J by 0 bases, with 8 bases between. Germline values: CDR1 SNHLY, CDR2 FYNNEI. The CDR3 sequence is 14 residues long. CDR3 nucleotide sequence: TGTGCCAGCAGTCGAACAGTTAGCAATCAGCCCCAGCATTTT. Residues: CASSRTVSNQPQHF.

This chain connects TRBV19 to TRBJ2-7; 7 nucleotides agree with TRBD1. The CDR3 has 12 residues. J lost 2 bases, V lost 8 bases, and 3 bases had no gene match. The germline V gene encodes CDR1 LNHDA and CDR2 SQIVND (reference sequence). CDR3 nucleotides: TGTGCCAGTGGGGACAGTCCCTACGAGCAGTACTTC. This encodes CASGDSPYEQYF.

The gene calls are TRBV7-7 and TRBJ2-5; perhaps TRBD1 as D (6 bases). The V end was cut by 8 bases, the J end by 3 bases, with 16 bases between. The CDR3 runs 14 residues. The germline V gene encodes CDR1 SSHAT and CDR2 FNYEAQ (reference sequence). This CDR3 reads CASANAGAEETQYF. DNA for the CDR3: TGTGCCAGCGCGAATGCAGGGGCAGAAGAGACCCAGTACTTC.

The gene calls are TRBV10-3 and TRBJ1-4, with 7 bases that match TRBD1. The V gene's germline CDR1 is ENHRY and CDR2 SYGVKD. V shed 6 bases, J shed 8 bases, and the junction held 9 bases outside the gene matches. The CDR3 sequence is 14 residues long. Here the CDR3 DNA reads TGTGCCATCAGCGACAGGGAAGGGAGCGAAAAACTGTTTTTT. Its translation is CAISDREGSEKLFF.

The sample holds many counts of this clone. This chain joins TRBV6-2 or TRBV6-3 and TRBJ2-3, with no clear D. The V and J ends lost 0 bases and 4 bases respectively, with 5 bases between them. The CDR3 contains 13 residues. The germline V gene has CDR1 MNHEY and CDR2 SVGEGT. The CDR3 region has the DNA TGTGCCAGCAGTTACTCGCAGGCAGATACGCAGTATTTT. Translation: CASSYSQADTQYF.

The V gene is TRBV6-2 or TRBV6-3, the J gene TRBJ2-1, with D possibly TRBD2 on 7 matching bases. From germline, CDR1 is MNHEY and CDR2 SVGEGT. V dropped 0 bases and J dropped 7 bases, with 16 bases sitting between them. The CDR3 is 16 amino acids. In DNA, the CDR3 is TGTGCCAGCAGTTACTCGATCAGAGGGGGGGGAAATGAGCAGTTCTTC. Residues: CASSYSIRGGGNEQFF.

The genes are TRBV27 and TRBJ2-3, with TRBD2 as a possible D gene (6 bases). Trimming stripped 6 bases from V and 6 bases from J, with 13 bases between. The length of the CDR3 is 13 residues. Germline loops: CDR1 MNHEY, CDR2 SMNVEV (reference sequence). The CDR3 reads CASSHRELDTQYF. CDR3 nucleotide sequence: TGTGCCAGCAGCCATCGGGAGTTGGATACGCAGTATTTT.

The rearrangement joins TRBV5-8 to TRBJ2-5; 7 nucleotides agree with TRBD1. V lost 5 bases and J lost 5; bases outside the gene matches: 6. The CDR3 contains 13 residues. Germline CDR1 reads SGHTS; CDR2 reads YDEGEE. For the CDR3, the DNA is TGTGCCAGCAGACCGACAGGGCTCGAGACCCAGTACTTC. This sequence encodes CASRPTGLETQYF.

The gene calls are TRBV5-1 and TRBJ2-5, with 8 bases that match TRBD1. Germline values: CDR1 SGHRS, CDR2 YFSETQ. Germline trimming cut 4 bases from V and 0 bases from J; bases unmatched to any gene: 5. There are 15 residues in the CDR3. The CDR3 sequence is CASSRGTGYQETQYF. The CDR3 DNA sequence: TGCGCCAGCAGCCGCGGGACAGGCTACCAAGAGACCCAGTACTTC.

This clone was observed a few times. The genes are TRBV11-2 and TRBJ1-3; 7 nucleotides align to TRBD1. Per the germline V gene, CDR1 is SGHAT and CDR2 is FQNNGV. Trimming at V came to 5 bases and at J to 0 bases, leaving 4 bases not matched to a gene. The CDR3 extends over 15 amino acids. The CDR3 DNA reads as TGTGCCAGCAGCCCCCGGACAGGCTCTGGAAACACCATATATTTT. Residues: CASSPRTGSGNTIYF.

This chain joins TRBV6-5 and TRBJ1-5; unclear D gene. CDR3 length: 13 residues. Per germline, CDR1 MNHEY and CDR2 SVGAGI. V was shortened by 7 bases and J by 9 bases, with 16 bases between the two germline ends. CDR3 in DNA: TGTGCCAGCACCGCCGGCGCGGTGAGGCCCCAGCATTTT. As protein: CASTAGAVRPQHF.

The J gene is TRBJ2-7, the V gene TRBV11-2, with 7 bases fitting TRBD1. The CDR3 runs 12 residues. Germline V gene data show CDR1 as SGHAT and CDR2 as FQNNGV. Trimming cost V 4 bases and J 5 bases; bases outside gene matches: 2. The CDR3 reads CASSYDRDEQYF. In DNA, the CDR3 is TGTGCCAGCAGCTACGACAGGGACGAGCAGTACTTC. Full variable domain (outside the CDR3, taken from reference TRBV11-2 and TRBJ2-7): EAGVAQSPRYKIIEKRQSVAFWCNPISGHATLYWYQQILGQGPKLLIQFQNNGVVDDSQLPKDRFSAERLKGVDSTLKIQPAKLEDSAVYLCASSYDRDEQYFGPGTRLTVT.

The chain joins TRBV4-2 to TRBJ2-3; 7 nucleotides line up with TRBD1. After removal of 4 bases from V and 5 bases from J, the junction contained 3 bases not matched to a gene. Germline loops: CDR1 LGHNA, CDR2 YNFKEQ. The CDR3 runs 13 residues. The CDR3 region has the DNA TGTGCCAGCAGCCGGCAGGGGGTAGATACGCAGTATTTT. Its protein product is CASSRQGVDTQYF.

The CDR3 loop is CAIRSTGAIYEQYF. For the CDR3, the DNA is TGTGCCATCAGATCGACAGGGGCAATCTACGAGCAGTACTTC. The V and J genes are TRBV10-3 and TRBJ2-7; 8 bases align to TRBD1. V lost 6 bases and J lost 3; bases outside the gene matches: 7. This CDR3 is 14 amino acids long. Germline CDR1 is ENHRY and CDR2 is SYGVKD.

This chain connects TRBV27 to TRBJ2-3; D is unresolved. This CDR3 has 15 amino acids. The germline V and J ends were trimmed by 6 bases and 2 bases, with 15 bases remaining between them. Looked up from germline, CDR1 is MNHEY and CDR2 is SMNVEV (reference sequence). CDR3 sequence (DNA): TGTGCCAGCAGCCCATGGTTCCCTACCACAGATACGCAGTATTTT. The encoded protein is CASSPWFPTTDTQYF.

This chain joins TRBV10-2 and TRBJ1-2; the D is unclear. V was clipped by 3 bases and J by 8 bases, with 13 bases between them. This CDR3 is 13 amino acids long. Per the germline V gene, CDR1 is WSHSY and CDR2 is SAAADI. Here the CDR3 DNA reads TGCGCCAGCAGTGAAGCGAGGGAATGGGGCTACACCTTC. Protein: CASSEAREWGYTF.

The chain recombines TRBV15 with TRBJ2-3; 9 nucleotides agree with TRBD2. There are 17 residues in the CDR3. Germline CDR1 LNHNV, CDR2 YYDKDF (reference sequence). J lost 6 bases, V lost 2 bases, and 12 bases had no gene match. The CDR3 nucleotides are TGTGCCACCAGCAGACTCAGACTAGCGGACTTGCAGGATACGCAGTATTTT. Protein product: CATSRLRLADLQDTQYF.

V is TRBV19 and J is TRBJ2-2; D is undetermined. The germline V gene encodes CDR1 LNHDA and CDR2 SQIVND (reference sequence). The CDR3 is made up of 15 amino acids. Trimming left V 5 bases short and J 0 bases short, with 10 bases between. The CDR3 loop is CASSSPYTNTGELFF. DNA for the CDR3: TGTGCCAGTAGTTCACCCTATACGAACACCGGGGAGCTGTTTTTT.

The chain couples TRBV5-5 to TRBJ1-5; no reliable D call. With 4 bases removed from V and 1 base from J, the gap between germline ends came to 15 bases. Germline assignment: CDR1 SGHKS and CDR2 YYEKEE (reference sequence). The CDR3 has 16 residues. CDR3 protein: CASSPWASGSNQPQHF. The CDR3 DNA reads TGTGCCAGCAGCCCTTGGGCGAGCGGAAGCAATCAGCCCCAGCATTTT.

This chain links TRBV28 with TRBJ1-2; D gene uncertain. Trimming stripped 6 bases from V and 7 bases from J, with 18 bases between. The germline CDR1 and CDR2 sequences are MDHEN and SYDVKM. The CDR3 covers 14 residues. The chain's CDR3 is CASSQRTARGGYTF. CDR3 nucleotide sequence: TGTGCCAGCAGCCAACGCACAGCTCGTGGTGGCTACACCTTC.

Notes on this clone: The sample holds other DNA sequences that translate to the same CDR3. V gene TRBV5-4 combines with J gene TRBJ2-1, with 7 bases that match TRBD1. V lost 4 bases and J lost 3; bases outside the gene matches: 7. Germline V gives CDR1 SGHNT, CDR2 YYREEE (reference sequence). The CDR3 is made up of 15 amino acids. In nucleotides, the CDR3 is TGTGCCAGCAGCCCCACAGGGGATAGCTACAATGAGCAGTTCTTC. It encodes CASSPTGDSYNEQFF.

The chain carries TRBV15 and TRBJ2-3; 9 positions agree with TRBD1. In germline, CDR1 is LNHNV, CDR2 YYDKDF (reference sequence). Germline trimming cut 5 bases from V and 3 bases from J; bases unmatched to any gene: 9. This CDR3 is built from 16 residues. This chain's CDR3 is CATSGGTGRFTDTQYF. The CDR3 nucleotides are TGTGCCACCAGCGGGGGGACAGGGCGCTTTACAGATACGCAGTATTTT.

This sequence joins TRBV2 and TRBJ2-1; weak D call: TRBD2 (6 bases). The V gene lost 2 bases and the J gene lost 4 bases, with 15 bases spanning the gap. CDR1 SNHLY and CDR2 FYNNEI come from the germline V gene. The length of the CDR3 is 16 residues. The CDR3 reads CASSERGREFYNEQFF. The CDR3 nucleotides are TGTGCCAGCAGTGAAAGAGGGCGGGAATTTTACAATGAGCAGTTCTTC.

The chain has TRBV2 and TRBJ2-6; 7 bases fit TRBD1. The V and J ends lost 5 bases and 0 bases, in that order; junction bases with no gene match: 7. Germline assignment: CDR1 SNHLY and CDR2 FYNNEI. The CDR3 loop spans 17 amino acids. In DNA form, the CDR3 reads TGTGCCAGCAGTACCTGGACAGGCCGCTCTGGGGCCAACGTCCTGACTTTC. Its translation: CASSTWTGRSGANVLTF.

The chain couples TRBV7-9 to TRBJ1-2; maybe TRBD1 (5 bases). Germline CDR1 reads SEHNR; CDR2 reads FQNEAQ (reference sequence). The CDR3 extends over 15 amino acids. The V end was cut by 5 bases, the J end by 4 bases, with 17 bases between. The CDR3 is CASSQTMDTTYGYTF. CDR3 bases: TGTGCCAGCAGCCAAACTATGGACACCACCTATGGCTACACCTTC.

The rearrangement uses TRBV5-1 and TRBJ2-7, with 9 bases lining up with TRBD1. CDR1 SGHRS and CDR2 YFSETQ come from the germline V gene. The CDR3 has 14 amino acids. V was pared by 3 bases and J by 7 bases, with 8 bases of the junction left unmatched. The CDR3 DNA reads as TGCGCCAGCAGCTCACAGGGGGCCTATGGAGAGCAGTACTTC. This encodes CASSSQGAYGEQYF. Together with reference TRBV5-1 and TRBJ2-7, the CDR3 gives the full variable domain: KAGVTQTPRYLIKTRGQQVTLSCSPISGHRSVSWYQQTPGQGLQFLFEYFSETQRNKGNFPGRFSGRQFSNSRSEMNVSTLELGDSALYLCASSSQGAYGEQYFGPGTRLTVT.

This CDR3 is CASSQYRGYKTGGAFF. CDR3 bases: TGTGCCAGCAGCCAGTATCGAGGTTATAAGACGGGGGGAGCTTTCTTT. The J gene is TRBJ1-1, the V gene TRBV3-1 (or the pseudogene TRBV3-2), with a tentative D call TRBD1 (5 bases). Trimming removed 3 bases at V and 10 bases at J, with 24 bases between. CDR3 length: 16 amino acids. The V gene's germline CDR1 is LGHDT and CDR2 YNNKEL (reference sequence).